This is a list of T cell receptor beta chains from one sample in a study of shared clonotypes between healthy human individuals. Only in-frame clones appear in the TCRdb table, and some are missing; sequencing was by immunoSEQ multiplex PCR. The sample lists roughly 2 million clones; 85% to 95% were seen once. Specimen: naive CD8+ T cells sorted from blood. Receptors were obtained from a man aged 18 to 29 in good health. CDR3s include the opening cysteine and the closing phenylalanine or tryptophan. The order of the fields is D gene, J gene, clone size, V gene, CDR3 DNA, CDR3 protein. D genes are given only for firm matches. Clone size is not always given. Where it is, it says once, few, many or a class for expanded clones.

d_call: TRBD1
j_call: TRBJ1-2
clone_size: -
v_call: TRBV7-8
cdr3_nt: TGTGCCAGCAGCTTACGGGACAGGTACTATGGCTACACCTTC
cdr3_aa: CASSLRDRYYGYTF

d_call: -
j_call: TRBJ2-1
clone_size: -
v_call: TRBV11-3
cdr3_nt: TGTGCCAGCAGCTTAGAGCTGGGTGAGCAGTTCTTC
cdr3_aa: CASSLELGEQFF

d_call: -
j_call: TRBJ2-1
clone_size: -
v_call: TRBV5-1
cdr3_nt: TGCGCCAGCAGCCTAGGGGGGCCTTACAATGAGCAGTTCTTC
cdr3_aa: CASSLGGPYNEQFF

d_call: -
j_call: TRBJ2-7
clone_size: -
v_call: TRBV5-8
cdr3_nt: TGTGCCAGCAGCAGGGGACGGGGAGACTACGAGCAGTACTTC
cdr3_aa: CASSRGRGDYEQYF

d_call: -
j_call: TRBJ2-1
clone_size: -
v_call: TRBV29-1
cdr3_nt: TGCAGCGTTGAAGATCCGGCGTACTATGAGCAGTTCTTC
cdr3_aa: CSVEDPAYYEQFF

d_call: TRBD1
j_call: TRBJ1-4
clone_size: -
v_call: TRBV6-1
cdr3_nt: TGTGCCAGCAGTGGATTAGACAGGGATAATGAAAAACTGTTTTTT
cdr3_aa: CASSGLDRDNEKLFF

d_call: TRBD1
j_call: TRBJ2-7
clone_size: -
v_call: TRBV7-9
cdr3_nt: TGTGCCAGCAGCTTAGCGTGGGGACAGTCCTACGAGCAGTACTTC
cdr3_aa: CASSLAWGQSYEQYF

d_call: -
j_call: TRBJ2-7
clone_size: -
v_call: TRBV27
cdr3_nt: TGTGCCAGCAACGGCTACGAGCAGTACTTC
cdr3_aa: CASNGYEQYF

d_call: -
j_call: TRBJ2-7
clone_size: -
v_call: TRBV6-5
cdr3_nt: TGTGCCAGCAGTTCCGGGACACCCTACGAGCAGTACTTC
cdr3_aa: CASSSGTPYEQYF

d_call: TRBD2
j_call: TRBJ2-7
clone_size: -
v_call: TRBV27
cdr3_nt: TGTGCCAGCAGTTTCGGACTAGCGGGAGTTTTCGAGCAGTACTTC
cdr3_aa: CASSFGLAGVFEQYF

d_call: -
j_call: TRBJ2-7
clone_size: -
v_call: TRBV27
cdr3_nt: TGTGCCAGCAGTTTTGCAGCAGCCTACGAGCAGTACTTC
cdr3_aa: CASSFAAAYEQYF

d_call: TRBD1
j_call: TRBJ2-5
clone_size: -
v_call: TRBV7-2
cdr3_nt: TGTGCCAGCAGCGATTCAGGGGGTCCGGAGACCCAGTACTTC
cdr3_aa: CASSDSGGPETQYF

d_call: -
j_call: TRBJ2-3
clone_size: -
v_call: TRBV5-1
cdr3_nt: TGCGCCAGCAGCACCTACGTCCCGGTCCCAGATACGCAGTATTTT
cdr3_aa: CASSTYVPVPDTQYF

d_call: -
j_call: TRBJ2-1
clone_size: -
v_call: TRBV9
cdr3_nt: TGTGCCAGCCAACTGGGTGAGGGCCGCCCATATGGGGATGAGCAGTTCTTC
cdr3_aa: CASQLGEGRPYGDEQFF

d_call: -
j_call: TRBJ1-6
clone_size: -
v_call: TRBV11-3
cdr3_nt: TGTGCCAGCAGCTTTGGGGGGAATTCACCCCTCCACTTT
cdr3_aa: CASSFGGNSPLHF

d_call: -
j_call: TRBJ1-2
clone_size: -
v_call: TRBV11-2
cdr3_nt: TGTGCCAGCAGCTTAGGGGGTAACTATGGCTACACCTTC
cdr3_aa: CASSLGGNYGYTF

d_call: -
j_call: TRBJ1-3
clone_size: -
v_call: TRBV10-3
cdr3_nt: TGTGCCATCAGTGAGTCTGGAGAGGGGTTTCACACCATATATTTT
cdr3_aa: CAISESGEGFHTIYF

d_call: -
j_call: TRBJ2-7
clone_size: -
v_call: TRBV18
cdr3_nt: TGTGCCAGCTCACCCTGGGACTCCTACGAGCAGTACTTC
cdr3_aa: CASSPWDSYEQYF

d_call: -
j_call: TRBJ2-7
clone_size: -
v_call: TRBV4-3
cdr3_nt: TGCGCCAGCAGCCAAGAGGCAGAGGCGACCTACGAGCAGTACTTC
cdr3_aa: CASSQEAEATYEQYF

d_call: TRBD1
j_call: TRBJ1-1
clone_size: once
v_call: TRBV5-6
cdr3_nt: TGTGCCAGCAGCTTGCTGCCAGGGGGCATGATGAACACTGAAGCTTTCTTT
cdr3_aa: CASSLLPGGMMNTEAFF

d_call: -
j_call: TRBJ2-1
clone_size: -
v_call: TRBV6-5
cdr3_nt: TGTGCCAGCAGTTACGGCGTCGAGCAGTTCTTC
cdr3_aa: CASSYGVEQFF

d_call: -
j_call: TRBJ2-2
clone_size: -
v_call: TRBV11-2
cdr3_nt: TGTGCCAGCAGCTTCCCTCAGCAGGAGGTTAACACCGGGGAGCTGTTTTTT
cdr3_aa: CASSFPQQEVNTGELFF

d_call: TRBD2
j_call: TRBJ2-5
clone_size: -
v_call: TRBV9
cdr3_nt: TGTGCCAGCAGCGAGCGGGGAAGCGGGGGGCAAGAGACCCAGTACTTC
cdr3_aa: CASSERGSGGQETQYF

d_call: TRBD1
j_call: TRBJ1-5
clone_size: once
v_call: TRBV28
cdr3_nt: TGTGCCAGCAGTTTCTACCAGAGGGACAGGGCCCGCTACAGTAGCAATCAGCCCCAGCATTTT
cdr3_aa: CASSFYQRDRARYSSNQPQHF

d_call: -
j_call: TRBJ2-1
clone_size: -
v_call: TRBV7-8
cdr3_nt: TGTGCCAGCAGCATGGACGGGAGCTCCTACAATGAGCAGTTCTTC
cdr3_aa: CASSMDGSSYNEQFF

d_call: -
j_call: TRBJ2-5
clone_size: -
v_call: TRBV7-2
cdr3_nt: TGTGCCAGCAGCTTAGCCAACCAAGAGACCCAGTACTTC
cdr3_aa: CASSLANQETQYF

d_call: -
j_call: TRBJ1-2
clone_size: -
v_call: TRBV27
cdr3_nt: TGTGCCAGCAGTTTATCCGGACTCAATGGCTACACCTTC
cdr3_aa: CASSLSGLNGYTF

d_call: TRBD1
j_call: TRBJ1-2
clone_size: -
v_call: TRBV10-3
cdr3_nt: TGTGCCATCAGTGAGTCGGGACAGGGAGGCTATGGCTACACCTTC
cdr3_aa: CAISESGQGGYGYTF

d_call: -
j_call: TRBJ2-5
clone_size: once
v_call: TRBV7-7
cdr3_nt: TGTGCTAGCAGCTTAGGGGTAGGGGGTCAAGAGACCCAGTACTTC
cdr3_aa: CASSLGVGGQETQYF

d_call: TRBD1
j_call: TRBJ2-7
clone_size: -
v_call: TRBV28
cdr3_nt: TGTGCCAGCAGTTTTAGCCGGGACAGGGACTCCTACGAGCAGTACTTC
cdr3_aa: CASSFSRDRDSYEQYF

d_call: -
j_call: TRBJ2-6
clone_size: -
v_call: TRBV7-2
cdr3_nt: TGTGCCAGCAGCTTTTTGGTCCTAGAGACGTACTCTGGGGCCAACGTCCTGACTTTC
cdr3_aa: CASSFLVLETYSGANVLTF

d_call: -
j_call: TRBJ2-7
clone_size: -
v_call: TRBV7-2
cdr3_nt: TGTGCCAGCAGCTTTTGGATTGGGTACGAGCAGTACTTC
cdr3_aa: CASSFWIGYEQYF

d_call: TRBD1
j_call: TRBJ2-7
clone_size: -
v_call: TRBV5-6
cdr3_nt: TGTGCCAGCAGCGCATACAGGGGTTACGAGCAGTACTTC
cdr3_aa: CASSAYRGYEQYF

d_call: -
j_call: TRBJ2-7
clone_size: -
v_call: TRBV9
cdr3_nt: TGTGCCACCGAGGGGGGCCACGAGCAGTACTTC
cdr3_aa: CATEGGHEQYF

d_call: -
j_call: TRBJ1-1
clone_size: -
v_call: TRBV5-4
cdr3_nt: TGTGCCAGCAGCCCAGACACTTCAGAAGCTTTCTTT
cdr3_aa: CASSPDTSEAFF

d_call: TRBD2
j_call: TRBJ2-5
clone_size: -
v_call: TRBV28
cdr3_nt: TGTGCCAGCAGCCTAACTAGCGGGAGAGAGACCCAGTACTTC
cdr3_aa: CASSLTSGRETQYF

d_call: TRBD1
j_call: TRBJ2-3
clone_size: -
v_call: TRBV4-1
cdr3_nt: TGCGCCAGCAGCCAAATACAGGGGGCGGCAGATACGCAGTATTTT
cdr3_aa: CASSQIQGAADTQYF

d_call: TRBD1
j_call: TRBJ1-6
clone_size: -
v_call: TRBV2
cdr3_nt: TGTGCCAGCAGTGAAAGGGGGGGACAGGGTGATTCACCCCTCCACTTT
cdr3_aa: CASSERGGQGDSPLHF

d_call: -
j_call: TRBJ2-7
clone_size: -
v_call: TRBV28
cdr3_nt: TGTGCCAGCACCCCTAGAGACAGGTACGAGCAGTACTTC
cdr3_aa: CASTPRDRYEQYF

d_call: -
j_call: TRBJ1-6
clone_size: -
v_call: TRBV10-1
cdr3_nt: TGCGCCAGCAGTGGGACGGAAAATTCACCCCTCCACTTT
cdr3_aa: CASSGTENSPLHF

d_call: -
j_call: TRBJ1-3
clone_size: once
v_call: TRBV30
cdr3_nt: TGTGCCTGGAGTGCCGCAGGAAACACCATATATTTT
cdr3_aa: CAWSAAGNTIYF

d_call: -
j_call: TRBJ2-5
clone_size: -
v_call: TRBV5-5
cdr3_nt: TGTGCCAGCAGCAGTACTAGGCCGGGAGAGACCCAGTACTTC
cdr3_aa: CASSSTRPGETQYF

d_call: TRBD1
j_call: TRBJ2-1
clone_size: -
v_call: TRBV6-5
cdr3_nt: TGTGCCAGCAGTTCCGGACAGGGCTATGAGCAGTTCTTC
cdr3_aa: CASSSGQGYEQFF

d_call: -
j_call: TRBJ1-1
clone_size: -
v_call: TRBV28
cdr3_nt: TGTGCCAGCAGTTTTCGTGTCCAGAACACTGAAGCTTTCTTT
cdr3_aa: CASSFRVQNTEAFF

d_call: -
j_call: TRBJ2-5
clone_size: once
v_call: TRBV29-1
cdr3_nt: TGCAGCGTTTGGGGCCTCCAAGAGACCCAGTACTTC
cdr3_aa: CSVWGLQETQYF

d_call: -
j_call: TRBJ2-1
clone_size: once
v_call: TRBV7-9
cdr3_nt: TGTGCCAGCAGCCCCCAACTTCGTCTGGGGACCTACAATGAGCAGTTCTTC
cdr3_aa: CASSPQLRLGTYNEQFF

d_call: -
j_call: TRBJ2-7
clone_size: -
v_call: TRBV7-2
cdr3_nt: TGTGCCAGCTCTCTCATCTCCTACGAGCAGTACTTC
cdr3_aa: CASSLISYEQYF

d_call: TRBD2
j_call: TRBJ2-7
clone_size: -
v_call: TRBV27
cdr3_nt: TGTGCCAGCGCCTGGACTAGCGGGACCTACGAGCAGTACTTC
cdr3_aa: CASAWTSGTYEQYF

d_call: TRBD1
j_call: TRBJ1-1
clone_size: -
v_call: TRBV19
cdr3_nt: TGTGCCAGTAGTACAAGACAGGGCTTGGAAGCTTTCTTT
cdr3_aa: CASSTRQGLEAFF

d_call: -
j_call: TRBJ2-2
clone_size: once
v_call: TRBV27
cdr3_nt: TGTGCCAGCAGCTTCCAGGGCACCGGGGAGCTGTTTTTT
cdr3_aa: CASSFQGTGELFF